What follows describes a single T cell receptor (beta chain). Its antigen remains unknown. This entry belongs to a study of T cell responses to AZD1222 COVID-19 vaccine. Per germline, CDR1 SEHNR and CDR2 FQNEAQ (reference sequence). There are 13 residues in the CDR3. The V and J ends lost 6 bases and 6 bases respectively, with 14 bases between them. Clones were read by immunoSEQ multiplex PCR, and TCRdb kept only the in-frame ones, dropping some. Of more than 95,000 clones listed, roughly 90% are singletons. Regarding the study as a whole: Sampling that yielded the repertoires occurred only after the peak T cell response.

The chain links TRBV7-9 to TRBJ1-2; D is ambiguous. The clonotype comes from an adult in good health. This sample comprised peripheral blood, obtained on day 0 of AZD1222 vaccination. The CDR3 DNA sequence: TGTGCCAGCAGGGGAGGCGGGGAAAATGGCTACACCTTC. Translation: CASRGGGENGYTF.